This TCR beta chain derives from a study of T-cell reconstitution after alpha-beta-depleted transplantation in children. The study, taken as a whole, reports: The authors attributed T-cell counts and diversity one year after transplant mostly to newly produced T cells. Some patients showed high day-60 TCRbeta diversity, which derived from surviving recipient T cells and thymic progenitors. About two months after transplant, alpha-beta T cells reportedly came from several hundred expanded graft clones.

Preparation of the TCRbeta library was carried out with unique molecular identifiers. TCRdb re-derived calls from the PCR reads in MiXCR, one entry per CDR3 protein. The sample includes 600,000 to 700,000 distinct CDR3 sequences, over 10% seen only once; the top ten take roughly 0.84%. Trimming removed 6 bases from V and 3 bases from J, with 12 bases in between. Germline V gene sequence: CDR1 SQVTM, CDR2 ANQGSEA. The CDR3 contains 13 residues. This clonotype was seen ten or more times. What it recognizes is unknown. The receptor was isolated from a girl under 10 years old with congenital amegakaryocytic thrombocytopenia, due to receive a stem cell transplant. The genes are TRBV29-1 and TRBJ2-1; D gene ambiguous. Sequencing used PBMCs, obtained before TCRalphabeta/CD19-depleted stem cell transplant. DNA of the CDR3: TGCAGCGTGGCCCCGGGCCTCTACAATGAGCAGTTCTTC. Amino acids: CSVAPGLYNEQFF.